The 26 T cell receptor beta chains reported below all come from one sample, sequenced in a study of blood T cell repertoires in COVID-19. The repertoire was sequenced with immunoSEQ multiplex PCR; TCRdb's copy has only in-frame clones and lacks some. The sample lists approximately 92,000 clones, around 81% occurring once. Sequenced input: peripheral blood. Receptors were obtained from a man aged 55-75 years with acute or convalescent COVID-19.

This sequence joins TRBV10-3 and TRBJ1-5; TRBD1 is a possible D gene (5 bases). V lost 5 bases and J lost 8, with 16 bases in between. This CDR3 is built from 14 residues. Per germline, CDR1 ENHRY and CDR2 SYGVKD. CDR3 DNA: TGTGCCATCAGTCCCGGGGGAAGGAAGGAGCCCCAGCATTTT. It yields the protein CAISPGGRKEPQHF.

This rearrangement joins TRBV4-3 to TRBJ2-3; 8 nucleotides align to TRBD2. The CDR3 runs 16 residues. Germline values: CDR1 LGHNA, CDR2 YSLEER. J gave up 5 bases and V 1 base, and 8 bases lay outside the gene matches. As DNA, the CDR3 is TGCGCCAGCAGCCAAGCGATACTAGCGGTTGAAGATACGCAGTATTTT. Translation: CASSQAILAVEDTQYF.

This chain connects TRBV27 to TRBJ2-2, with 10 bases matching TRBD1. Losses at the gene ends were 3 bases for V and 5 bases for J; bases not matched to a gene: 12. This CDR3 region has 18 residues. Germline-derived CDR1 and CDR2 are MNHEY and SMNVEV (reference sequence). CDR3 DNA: TGTGCCAGCAGTTTGTTCCGTCCGGGACAGGGGAGAACCGGGGAGCTGTTTTTT. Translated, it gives CASSLFRPGQGRTGELFF.

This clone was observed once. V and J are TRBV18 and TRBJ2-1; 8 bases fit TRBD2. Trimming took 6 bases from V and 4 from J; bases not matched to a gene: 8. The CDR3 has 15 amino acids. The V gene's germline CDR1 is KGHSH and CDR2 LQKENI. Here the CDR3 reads CASSPTGTSYNEQFF. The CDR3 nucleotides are TGTGCCAGCTCGCCTACCGGGACTAGTTACAATGAGCAGTTCTTC.

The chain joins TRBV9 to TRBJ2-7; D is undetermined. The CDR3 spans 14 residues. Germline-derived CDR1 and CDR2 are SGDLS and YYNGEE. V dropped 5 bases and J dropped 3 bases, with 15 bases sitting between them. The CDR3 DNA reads TGTGCCAGCAGTCGAGACGGCGGCTTCTACGAGCAGTACTTC. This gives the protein CASSRDGGFYEQYF.

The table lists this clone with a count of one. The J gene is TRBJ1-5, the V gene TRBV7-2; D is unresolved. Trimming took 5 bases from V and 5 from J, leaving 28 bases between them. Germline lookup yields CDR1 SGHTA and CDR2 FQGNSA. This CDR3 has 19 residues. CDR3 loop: CASSHPLAGVLKKDQPQHF. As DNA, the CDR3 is TGTGCCAGCAGCCACCCTTTGGCGGGAGTGTTAAAGAAAGATCAGCCCCAGCATTTT.

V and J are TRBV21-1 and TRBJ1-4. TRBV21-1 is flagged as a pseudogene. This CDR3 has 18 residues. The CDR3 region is CASSKNRRDQATNEKLFF. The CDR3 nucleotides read TGTGCCAGCAGCAAAAACAGGCGGGACCAAGCAACTAATGAAAAACTGTTTTTT.

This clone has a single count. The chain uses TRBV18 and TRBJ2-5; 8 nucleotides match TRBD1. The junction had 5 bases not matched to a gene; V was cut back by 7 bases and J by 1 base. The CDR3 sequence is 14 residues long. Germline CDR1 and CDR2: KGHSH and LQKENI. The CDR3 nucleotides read TGTGCCAGCTTCAAAGGACAGGGCCAAGAGACCCAGTACTTC. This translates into CASFKGQGQETQYF.

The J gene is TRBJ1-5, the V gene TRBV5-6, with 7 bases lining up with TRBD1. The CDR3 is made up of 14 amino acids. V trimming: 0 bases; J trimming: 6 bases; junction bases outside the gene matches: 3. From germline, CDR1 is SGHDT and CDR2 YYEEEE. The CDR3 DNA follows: TGTGCCAGCAGCTTGGGACAGGGTCGTCAGCCCCAGCATTTT. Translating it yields CASSLGQGRQPQHF.

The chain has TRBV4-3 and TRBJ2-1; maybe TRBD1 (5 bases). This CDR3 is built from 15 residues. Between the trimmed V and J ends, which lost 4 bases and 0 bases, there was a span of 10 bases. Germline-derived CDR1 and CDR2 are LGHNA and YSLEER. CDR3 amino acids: CASSLGRSSYNEQFF. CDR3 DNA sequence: TGCGCCAGCAGCCTGGGGCGCAGCTCCTACAATGAGCAGTTCTTC.

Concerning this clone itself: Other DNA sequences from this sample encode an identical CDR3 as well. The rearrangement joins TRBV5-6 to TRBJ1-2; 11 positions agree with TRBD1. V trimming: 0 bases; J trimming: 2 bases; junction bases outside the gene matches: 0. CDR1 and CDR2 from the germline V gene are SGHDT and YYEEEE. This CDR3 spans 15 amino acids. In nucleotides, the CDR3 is TGTGCCAGCAGCTTGGGGGACAGGGGGAACTATGGCTACACCTTC. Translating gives CASSLGDRGNYGYTF.

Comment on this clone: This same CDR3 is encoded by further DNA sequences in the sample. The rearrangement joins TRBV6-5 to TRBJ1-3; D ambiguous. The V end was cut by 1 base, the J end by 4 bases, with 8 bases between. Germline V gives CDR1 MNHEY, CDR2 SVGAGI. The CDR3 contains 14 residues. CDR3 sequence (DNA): TGTGCCAGCAGTTACTTGGCGGCGGGAAACACCATATATTTT. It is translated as CASSYLAAGNTIYF.

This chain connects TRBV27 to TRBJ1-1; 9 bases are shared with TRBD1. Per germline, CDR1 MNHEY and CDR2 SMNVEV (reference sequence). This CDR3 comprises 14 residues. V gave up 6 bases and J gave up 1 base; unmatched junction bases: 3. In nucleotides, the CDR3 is TGTGCCAGCAGGACAGGGGGGACGAACACTGAAGCTTTCTTT. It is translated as CASRTGGTNTEAFF.

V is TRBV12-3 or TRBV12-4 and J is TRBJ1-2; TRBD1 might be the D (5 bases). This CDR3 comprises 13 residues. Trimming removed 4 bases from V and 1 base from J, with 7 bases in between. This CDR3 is CASSSGLNYGYTF. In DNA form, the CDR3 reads TGTGCCAGCAGTTCGGGACTTAACTATGGCTACACCTTC.

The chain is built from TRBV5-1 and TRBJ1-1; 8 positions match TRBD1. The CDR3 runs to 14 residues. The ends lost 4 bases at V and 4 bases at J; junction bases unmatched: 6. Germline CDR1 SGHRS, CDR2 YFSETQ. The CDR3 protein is CASSPTGGFTEAFF. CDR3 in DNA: TGCGCCAGCAGCCCTACAGGGGGGTTCACTGAAGCTTTCTTT.

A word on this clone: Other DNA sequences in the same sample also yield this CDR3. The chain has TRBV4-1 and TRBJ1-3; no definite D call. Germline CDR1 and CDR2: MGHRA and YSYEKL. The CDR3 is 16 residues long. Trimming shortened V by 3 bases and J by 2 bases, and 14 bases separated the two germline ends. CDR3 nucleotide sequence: TGCGCCAGCAGCCAGGAACTCCGAGGAGCTGGAAACACCATATATTTT. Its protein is CASSQELRGAGNTIYF.

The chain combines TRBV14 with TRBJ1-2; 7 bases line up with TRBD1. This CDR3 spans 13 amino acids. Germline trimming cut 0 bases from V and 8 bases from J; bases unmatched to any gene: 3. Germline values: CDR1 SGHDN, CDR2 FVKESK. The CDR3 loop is CASSQDAGGGYTF. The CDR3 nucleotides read TGTGCCAGCAGCCAAGACGCAGGGGGAGGCTACACCTTC.

The DNA of the CDR3 is TGTGCCAGCTCACCAGGCAACAGGGGAGGGAACACTGAAGCTTTCTTT. Translation: CASSPGNRGGNTEAFF. The chain joins TRBV18 to TRBJ1-1, with TRBD1 matching 7 bases. Germline trimming cut 2 bases from V and 1 base from J; bases unmatched to any gene: 7. CDR3 length equals 16 residues. The germline CDR1 and CDR2 sequences are KGHSH and LQKENI.

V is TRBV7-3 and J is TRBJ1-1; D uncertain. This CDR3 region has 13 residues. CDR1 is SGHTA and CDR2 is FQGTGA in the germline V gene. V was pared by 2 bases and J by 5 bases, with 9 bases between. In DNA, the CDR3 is TGTGCCAGCAGCTTAGAGGAATTTACTGAAGCTTTCTTT. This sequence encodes CASSLEEFTEAFF.

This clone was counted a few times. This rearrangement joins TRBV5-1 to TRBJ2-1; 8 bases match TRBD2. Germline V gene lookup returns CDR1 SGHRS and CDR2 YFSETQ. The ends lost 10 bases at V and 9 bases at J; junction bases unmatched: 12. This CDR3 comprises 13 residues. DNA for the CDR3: TGCGCCTACAGCCTTACTAGCGGAAGTGAGCAGTTCTTC. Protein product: CAYSLTSGSEQFF.

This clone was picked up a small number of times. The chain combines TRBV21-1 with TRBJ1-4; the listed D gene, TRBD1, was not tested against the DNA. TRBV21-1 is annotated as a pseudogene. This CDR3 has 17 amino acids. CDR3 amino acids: CASSKGPAELTNEKLFF. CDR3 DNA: TGTGCCAGCAGCAAGGGCCCCGCCGAACTGACTAATGAAAAACTGTTTTTT.

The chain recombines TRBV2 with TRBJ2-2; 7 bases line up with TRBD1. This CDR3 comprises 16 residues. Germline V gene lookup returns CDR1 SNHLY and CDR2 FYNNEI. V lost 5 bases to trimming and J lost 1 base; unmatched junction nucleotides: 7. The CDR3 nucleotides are TGTGCCAGCAGTCTCAGTGGGACAGTGAACACCGGGGAGCTGTTTTTT. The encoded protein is CASSLSGTVNTGELFF.

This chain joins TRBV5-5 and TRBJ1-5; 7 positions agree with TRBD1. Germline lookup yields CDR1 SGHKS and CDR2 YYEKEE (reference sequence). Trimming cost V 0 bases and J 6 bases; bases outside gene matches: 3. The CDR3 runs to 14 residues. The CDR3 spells CASSLDRGSQPQHF. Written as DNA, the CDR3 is TGTGCCAGCAGCTTGGACAGGGGAAGTCAGCCCCAGCATTTT. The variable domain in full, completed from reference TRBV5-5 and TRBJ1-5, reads DAGVTQSPTHLIKTRGQQVTLRCSPISGHKSVSWYQQVLGQGPQFIFQYYEKEERGRGNFPDRFSARQFPNYSSELNVNALLLGDSALYLCASSLDRGSQPQHFGDGTRLSIL.

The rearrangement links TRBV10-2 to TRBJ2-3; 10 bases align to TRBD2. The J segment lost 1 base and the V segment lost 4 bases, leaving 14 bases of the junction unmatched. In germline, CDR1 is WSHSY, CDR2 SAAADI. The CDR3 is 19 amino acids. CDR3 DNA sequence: TGCGCCAGCAGTGGGCTGACAGGAGGACTAGCGGTAGGCACAGATACGCAGTATTTT. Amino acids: CASSGLTGGLAVGTDTQYF.

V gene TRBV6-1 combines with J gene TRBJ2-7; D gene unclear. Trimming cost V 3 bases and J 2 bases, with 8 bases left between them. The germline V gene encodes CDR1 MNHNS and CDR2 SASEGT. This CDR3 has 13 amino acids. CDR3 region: CASSEVVPYEQYF. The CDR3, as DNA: TGTGCCAGCAGTGAGGTAGTACCCTACGAGCAGTACTTC.

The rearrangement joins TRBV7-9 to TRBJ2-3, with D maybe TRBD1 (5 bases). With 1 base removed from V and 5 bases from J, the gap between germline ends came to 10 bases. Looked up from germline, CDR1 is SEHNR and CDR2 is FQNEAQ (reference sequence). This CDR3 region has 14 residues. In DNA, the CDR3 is TGTGCCAGCAGCTTAGAGGGCAGGGAAGATACGCAGTATTTT. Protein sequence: CASSLEGREDTQYF.